What follows describes a single T cell receptor beta chain. CDR1 is DFQATT, CDR2 SNEGSKA, per germline (reference sequence). J lost 4 bases, V lost 3 bases, and 3 bases had no gene match. The CDR3 is 13 amino acids. The data were taken from a study of human T cells and chemical hapten exposure. TCRdb re-called the RACE reads through MiXCR, storing one row per CDR3 protein. Among 65,000 to 100,000 distinct CDR3 sequences listed, 6.5% to 8.5% were seen once. Regarding time point: patch test 2, 6 weeks after DPC sensitization. The treatment denotes: therapeutic diphenylcyclopropenone sensitization with weekly scalp DPC. Donors were 18 to 70-year-old alopecia patients suitable for DPC. Unfractionated whole blood was the source from which total RNA was extracted.

This receptor was identified in a woman in her twenties or thirties with alopecia areata. Some clones in this sample may be carry-over from other donors' samples. The chain joins TRBV20-1 to TRBJ1-2; 9 nucleotides line up with TRBD1. Sequencing was performed on whole blood, taken in connection with sensitization to the hapten diphenylcyclopropenone (DPC). The CDR3 bases are TGCAGTGCTAGCGGGACAGGGACCTATGGCTACACCTTC. This codes for CSASGTGTYGYTF.